The 9 T cell receptor beta chains listed next were all sequenced from one sample in a study of CD8+ T cells in alopecia areata. The authors extracted RNA and reverse transcribed it into cDNA as the sequencing template. Data came from immunoSEQ multiplex PCR; TCRdb stores just in-frame clones and leaves some out. The sample includes more than 150,000 clones, 45% to 60% seen only once; the top ten take about 9.4%. Sample treatment: oral pan-JAK inhibitor, 5-10 mg twice daily. The material sequenced was CD8+ T cells sorted from blood, taken around week 52, from a patient treated with tofacitinib. These receptors were obtained from a human donor with alopecia areata.

This chain connects TRBV6-6 to TRBJ2-7, with 8 bases matching TRBD2. Germline assignment: CDR1 MNHNY and CDR2 SVGAGI (reference sequence). The CDR3 extends over 15 amino acids. With V trimmed by 0 bases and J by 1 base, 2 bases remained unmatched. CDR3 sequence reads: CASSYSSGGSYEQYF. In DNA form, the CDR3 reads TGTGCCAGCAGTTACTCCAGCGGGGGATCCTACGAGCAGTACTTC.

The rearrangement links TRBV15 to TRBJ2-7, with D perhaps TRBD1 (6 bases). Germline lookup yields CDR1 LNHNV and CDR2 YYDKDF (reference sequence). V lost 8 bases and J 5 bases, leaving 19 bases between the germline ends. This CDR3 comprises 14 residues. The CDR3 region has the DNA TGTGCCACCGCCGAACAGGGTAGGCCGAACGAGCAGTACTTC. This sequence encodes CATAEQGRPNEQYF. The whole variable domain, remainder taken from reference TRBV15 and TRBJ2-7, is DAMVIQNPRYQVTQFGKPVTLSCSQTLNHNVMYWYQQKSSQAPKLLFHYYDKDFNNEADTPDNFQSRRPNTSFCFLDIRSPGLGDTAMYLCATAEQGRPNEQYFGPGTRLTVT.

This clone has a handful of counts. The chain uses TRBV4-1 and TRBJ2-7, with unresolved D. V lost 2 bases to trimming and J lost 4 bases, with 15 bases between them. CDR1 is MGHRA and CDR2 is YSYEKL in the germline V gene. This CDR3 is 15 amino acids long. The CDR3 loop reads CASSQRAAPSYEQYF. CDR3 in DNA: TGCGCCAGCAGCCAACGCGCGGCCCCTTCATACGAGCAGTACTTC.

This clone has just a few counts. The chain carries TRBV5-4 and TRBJ1-2; possible D gene TRBD1, 5 bases. Trimming took 5 bases from V and 7 from J, leaving 18 bases between them. Per the germline V gene, CDR1 is SGHNT and CDR2 is YYREEE (reference sequence). The CDR3 has 14 amino acids. CDR3 residues: CASRNPTVGVGYTF. The CDR3 DNA is TGTGCCAGCAGGAACCCGACGGTAGGGGTTGGCTACACCTTC.

This clone was detected only a few times. V gene TRBV15 combines with J gene TRBJ1-6; TRBD1 aligns across 7 bases. CDR1 LNHNV and CDR2 YYDKDF come from the germline V gene (reference sequence). J gave up 9 bases and V 3 bases, and 5 bases lay outside the gene matches. CDR3 size: 14 residues. CDR3: CATSSGDRVSPLHF. The CDR3 DNA sequence: TGTGCCACCAGCAGCGGAGACAGGGTTTCACCCCTCCACTTT.

The chain links TRBV7-8 to TRBJ1-1; no reliable D call. The CDR3 totals 15 residues. V lost 2 bases to trimming and J lost 8 bases, with 18 bases between them. CDR1 SGHVS and CDR2 FQNEAQ come from the germline V gene. The chain's CDR3 is CASSLISLGGGEAFF. The CDR3 DNA reads TGTGCCAGCAGCTTAATATCCCTCGGCGGAGGAGAAGCTTTCTTT.

The chain employs TRBV14 and TRBJ2-2; perhaps TRBD1 as D (6 bases). Germline CDR1 and CDR2: SGHDN and FVKESK. The CDR3 has 14 residues. Trimming stripped 0 bases from V and 6 bases from J, with 8 bases between. The CDR3 reads CASSQEQGAGELFF. DNA of the CDR3: TGTGCCAGCAGCCAAGAACAGGGCGCCGGGGAGCTGTTTTTT.

As concerns this clone: An end of the junction does not agree with germline; a read error may underlie this. This chain joins TRBV11-2 and TRBJ2-1; TRBD1 matches 8 bases. The CDR3 covers 16 residues. Germline CDR1 reads SGHAT; CDR2 reads FQNNGV. The CDR3 region has the DNA TGTGCCGGCAGCCCTAGCGCAGGGGGCACCCACAATGAGCAGTTCTTC. It is translated as CAGSPSAGGTHNEQFF.

The genes are TRBV7-9 and TRBJ2-1, with D unclear. From germline, CDR1 is SEHNR and CDR2 FQNEAQ (reference sequence). The CDR3 contains 14 residues. V lost 1 base to trimming and J lost 7 bases, with 11 bases between them. DNA of the CDR3: TGTGCCAGCAGCTTAGTCGGCAGCTTAAATGAGCAGTTCTTC. This encodes CASSLVGSLNEQFF.